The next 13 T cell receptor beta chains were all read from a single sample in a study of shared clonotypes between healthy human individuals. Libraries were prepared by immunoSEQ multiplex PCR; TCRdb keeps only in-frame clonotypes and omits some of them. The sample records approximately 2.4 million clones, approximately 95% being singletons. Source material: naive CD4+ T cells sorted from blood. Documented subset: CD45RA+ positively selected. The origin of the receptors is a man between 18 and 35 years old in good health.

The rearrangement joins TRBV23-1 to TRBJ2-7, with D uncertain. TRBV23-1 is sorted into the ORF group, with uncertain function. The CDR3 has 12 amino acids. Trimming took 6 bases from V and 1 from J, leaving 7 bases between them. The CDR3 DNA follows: TGCGCCAGCAGAGGGAAATCCTACGAGCAGTACTTC. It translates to CASRGKSYEQYF.

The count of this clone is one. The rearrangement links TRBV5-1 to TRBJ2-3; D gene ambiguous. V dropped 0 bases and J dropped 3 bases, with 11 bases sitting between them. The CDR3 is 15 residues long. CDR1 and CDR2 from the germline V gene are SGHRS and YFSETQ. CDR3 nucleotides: TGCGCCAGCAGCTTGGAGGGCCGTTGGACAGATACGCAGTATTTT. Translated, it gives CASSLEGRWTDTQYF.

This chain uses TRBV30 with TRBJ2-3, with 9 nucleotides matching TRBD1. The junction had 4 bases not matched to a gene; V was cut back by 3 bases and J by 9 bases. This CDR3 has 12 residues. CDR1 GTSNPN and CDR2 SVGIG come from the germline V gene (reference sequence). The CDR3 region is CAWSPDRGTQYF. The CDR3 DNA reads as TGTGCCTGGAGCCCTGACAGGGGGACGCAGTATTTT.

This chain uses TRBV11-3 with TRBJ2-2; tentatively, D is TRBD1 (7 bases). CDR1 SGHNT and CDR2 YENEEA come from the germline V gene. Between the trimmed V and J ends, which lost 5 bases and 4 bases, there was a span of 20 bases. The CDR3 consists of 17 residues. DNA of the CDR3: TGTGCCAGCAGCACTTCCCGCAGGGGGGCTGGCACCGGGGAGCTGTTTTTT. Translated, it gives CASSTSRRGAGTGELFF. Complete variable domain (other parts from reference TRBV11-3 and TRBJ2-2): EAGVVQSPRYKIIEKKQPVAFWCNPISGHNTLYWYLQNLGQGPELLIRYENEEAVDDSQLPKDRFSAERLKGVDSTLKIQPAELGDSAVYLCASSTSRRGAGTGELFFGEGSRLTVL.

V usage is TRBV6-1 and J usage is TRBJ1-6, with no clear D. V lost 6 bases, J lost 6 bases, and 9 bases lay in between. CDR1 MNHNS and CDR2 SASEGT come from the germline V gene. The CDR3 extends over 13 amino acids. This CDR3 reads CASRVKLNSPLHF. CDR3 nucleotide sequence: TGTGCCAGCAGAGTGAAACTTAATTCACCCCTCCACTTT.

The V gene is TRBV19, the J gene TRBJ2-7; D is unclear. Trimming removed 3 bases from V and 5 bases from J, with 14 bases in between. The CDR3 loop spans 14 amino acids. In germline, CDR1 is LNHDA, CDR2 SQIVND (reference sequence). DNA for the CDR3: TGTGCCAGTAGTATCTTCCCGGGTAAGGACGAGCAGTACTTC. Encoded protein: CASSIFPGKDEQYF.

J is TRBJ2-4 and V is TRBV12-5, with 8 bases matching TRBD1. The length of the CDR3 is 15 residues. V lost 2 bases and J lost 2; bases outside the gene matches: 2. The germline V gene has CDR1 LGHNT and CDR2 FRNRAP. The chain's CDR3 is CASGLTGGPKNIQYF. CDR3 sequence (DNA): TGTGCTAGTGGTTTGACAGGGGGGCCCAAAAACATTCAGTACTTC.

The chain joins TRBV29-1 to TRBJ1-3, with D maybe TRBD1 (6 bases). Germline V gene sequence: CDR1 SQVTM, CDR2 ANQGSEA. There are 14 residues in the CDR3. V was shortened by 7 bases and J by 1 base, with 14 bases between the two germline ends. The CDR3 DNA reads TGCAGCGCCCGTGTAGGGGGTTCTGGAAACACCATATATTTT. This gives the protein CSARVGGSGNTIYF. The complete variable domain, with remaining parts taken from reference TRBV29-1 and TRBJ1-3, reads SAVISQKPSRDICQRGTSLTIQCQVDSQVTMMFWYRQQPGQSLTLIATANQGSEATYESGFVIDKFPISRPNLTFSTLTVSNMSPEDSSIYLCSARVGGSGNTIYFGEGSWLTVV.

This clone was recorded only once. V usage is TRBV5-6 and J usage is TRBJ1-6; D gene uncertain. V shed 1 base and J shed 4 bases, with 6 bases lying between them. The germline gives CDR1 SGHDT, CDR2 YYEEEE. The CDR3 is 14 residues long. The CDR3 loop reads CASSLWEYNSPLHF. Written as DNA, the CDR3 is TGTGCCAGCAGCTTGTGGGAATATAATTCACCCCTCCACTTT.

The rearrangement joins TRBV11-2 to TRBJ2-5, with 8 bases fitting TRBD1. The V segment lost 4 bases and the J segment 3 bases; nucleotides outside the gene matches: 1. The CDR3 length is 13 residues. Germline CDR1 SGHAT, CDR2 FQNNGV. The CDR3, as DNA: TGTGCCAGCAGCTCACAGGGGGAAGAGACCCAGTACTTC. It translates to CASSSQGEETQYF. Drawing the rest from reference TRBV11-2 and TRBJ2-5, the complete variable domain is EAGVAQSPRYKIIEKRQSVAFWCNPISGHATLYWYQQILGQGPKLLIQFQNNGVVDDSQLPKDRFSAERLKGVDSTLKIQPAKLEDSAVYLCASSSQGEETQYFGPGTRLLVL.

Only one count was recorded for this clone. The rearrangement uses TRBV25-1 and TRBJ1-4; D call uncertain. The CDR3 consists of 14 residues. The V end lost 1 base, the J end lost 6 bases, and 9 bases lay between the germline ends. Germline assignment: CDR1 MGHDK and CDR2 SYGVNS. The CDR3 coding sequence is TGTGCCAGCAGTGAATCACCTCTTGATGAAAAACTGTTTTTT. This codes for CASSESPLDEKLFF.

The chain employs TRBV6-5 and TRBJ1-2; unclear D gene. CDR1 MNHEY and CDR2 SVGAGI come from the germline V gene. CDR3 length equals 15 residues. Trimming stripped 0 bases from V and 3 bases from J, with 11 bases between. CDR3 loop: CASSYSGSADYGYTF. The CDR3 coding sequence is TGTGCCAGCAGTTACTCCGGATCCGCGGACTATGGCTACACCTTC.

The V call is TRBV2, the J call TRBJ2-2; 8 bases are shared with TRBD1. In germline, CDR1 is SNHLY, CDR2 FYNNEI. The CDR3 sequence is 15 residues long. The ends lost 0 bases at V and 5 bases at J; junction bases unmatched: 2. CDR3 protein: CASSEAGQGTGELFF. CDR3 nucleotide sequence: TGTGCCAGCAGTGAAGCCGGACAGGGAACCGGGGAGCTGTTTTTT.